The subject of this entry is one TCR beta chain. V lost 5 bases and J lost 5; bases outside the gene matches: 11. This CDR3 has 16 residues. The germline CDR1 and CDR2 sequences are SEHNR and FQNEAQ (reference sequence). The data originate from a study of control samples from healthy donors and cancer patients. Method: immunoSEQ multiplex PCR; TCRdb's copy keeps in-frame clones and lacks some. This sample has some 150,000 clones, with 94% found just once. The receptor's source is a man aged 35 to 55 in good health. Sequencing input: blood. This chain uses TRBV7-9 with TRBJ2-3; 9 bases fit TRBD2. The CDR3 spells CASSREVAGVVDTQYF. The CDR3, as DNA: TGTGCCAGCAGCCGCGAGGTAGCGGGAGTGGTAGATACGCAGTATTTT.